Listed here are 12 T cell receptor beta chains from one sample, sequenced in a study of PD-L1 blockade in urothelial cancer. The sample's time point: pretreatment peripheral blood. Assay used: immunoSEQ multiplex PCR; TCRdb lists only in-frame clones, some missing. The sample holds around 68,000 clones, roughly four fifths seen once. Sequencing was performed on PBMCs, taken around atezolizumab (anti-PD-L1) treatment. The receptors come from a man between 65 and 85 years old with urothelial cancer.

The chain recombines TRBV11-3 with TRBJ2-7, with 9 nucleotides matching TRBD1. This CDR3 is built from 15 residues. Trimming cost V 5 bases and J 3 bases; bases outside gene matches: 8. The V gene's germline CDR1 is SGHNT and CDR2 YENEEA. CDR3 loop: CASSAGTGTFYEQYF. The CDR3 region has the DNA TGTGCCAGCAGCGCCGGGACAGGGACCTTCTACGAGCAGTACTTC.

The chain joins TRBV7-8 to TRBJ1-1; D not certain. The V and J ends lost 2 bases and 4 bases respectively, with 8 bases between them. CDR1 is SGHVS and CDR2 is FQNEAQ in the germline V gene. This CDR3 is 13 amino acids long. The CDR3 loop is CASSLIGGTEAFF. The CDR3 nucleotides read TGTGCCAGCAGCTTAATAGGAGGCACTGAAGCTTTCTTT.

The genes are TRBV28 and TRBJ2-7; 7 bases align to TRBD1. The ends lost 4 bases at V and 2 bases at J; junction bases unmatched: 5. Germline V gives CDR1 MDHEN, CDR2 SYDVKM. This CDR3 comprises 14 residues. The CDR3: CASSSGQFPYEQYF. As DNA, the CDR3 is TGTGCCAGCAGTTCGGGACAGTTCCCCTACGAGCAGTACTTC.

This chain uses TRBV7-8 with TRBJ2-2, with TRBD1 matching over 9 bases. V shed 5 bases, J shed 0 bases, and the junction held 4 bases outside the gene matches. The germline V gene encodes CDR1 SGHVS and CDR2 FQNEAQ. The CDR3 is 16 amino acids. The CDR3 protein is CASSVYRGPNTGELFF. The CDR3 DNA reads TGTGCCAGCAGCGTATACAGGGGGCCGAACACCGGGGAGCTGTTTTTT. The full variable domain, in which reference TRBV7-8 and TRBJ2-2 provide the parts outside the CDR3, is GAGVSQSPRYKVAKRGQDVALRCDPISGHVSLFWYQQALGQGPEFLTYFQNEAQLDKSGLPSDRFFAERPEGSVSTLKIQRTQQEDSAVYLCASSVYRGPNTGELFFGEGSRLTVL.

The rearrangement joins TRBV7-9 to TRBJ2-2; D may be TRBD2 (5 bases). V lost 5 bases and J 6 bases, leaving 16 bases between the germline ends. Germline values: CDR1 SEHNR, CDR2 FQNEAQ (reference sequence). The CDR3 length is 15 residues. CDR3 protein: CASSPSEVGAGELFF. The CDR3 DNA sequence: TGTGCCAGCAGCCCGTCGGAGGTGGGCGCCGGGGAGCTGTTTTTT.

The gene calls are TRBV11-2 and TRBJ2-1, with TRBD2 matching over 13 bases. Germline V gene data show CDR1 as SGHAT and CDR2 as FQNNGV. The trim removed 8 bases at V and 7 bases at J, leaving 11 bases unmatched. This CDR3 has 16 amino acids. The CDR3 reads CASGEERTSGSNEQFF. CDR3 in DNA: TGTGCCAGCGGGGAGGAGCGGACTAGCGGGAGTAATGAGCAGTTCTTC.

This clone was found a few times. The genes are TRBV6-4 and TRBJ2-3; 10 bases agree with TRBD1. The junction had 0 bases not matched to a gene; V was cut back by 2 bases and J by 4 bases. This CDR3 has 14 residues. Germline CDR1 reads MRHNA; CDR2 reads SNTAGT. CDR3 in DNA: TGTGCCAGCAGTGACGGACAGGGGGCAGATACGCAGTATTTT. Its translation is CASSDGQGADTQYF.

The rearrangement joins TRBV7-3 to TRBJ2-5; possible D gene TRBD1, 5 bases. The germline V and J ends were trimmed by 5 bases and 9 bases, with 16 bases remaining between them. The CDR3 spans 13 residues. Germline CDR1 SGHTA, CDR2 FQGTGA. The CDR3 region is CASSPGGAPSQYF. The DNA for the CDR3 is TGTGCCAGCAGCCCCGGTGGGGCGCCGTCCCAGTACTTC.

The chain recombines TRBV29-1 with TRBJ1-2; no clear D gene. V was pared by 5 bases and J by 8 bases, with 12 bases between. The germline V gene encodes CDR1 SQVTM and CDR2 ANQGSEA. The CDR3 has 11 residues. The CDR3 is CSVPRRSGYTF. CDR3 sequence (DNA): TGCAGCGTTCCCAGGAGGAGCGGCTACACCTTC.

The chain couples TRBV19 to TRBJ2-1; a possible D gene is TRBD2 (6 bases). Per germline, CDR1 LNHDA and CDR2 SQIVND (reference sequence). Trimming pared 4 bases from V and 5 bases from J, leaving 12 bases between. The CDR3 is made up of 14 amino acids. The CDR3 loop reads CASSTAGYNNEQFF. The CDR3 DNA reads as TGTGCCAGTAGTACGGCGGGGTACAACAATGAGCAGTTCTTC.

The chain recombines TRBV6-1 with TRBJ2-1; D may be TRBD2 (6 bases). CDR1 is MNHNS and CDR2 is SASEGT in the germline V gene. Trimming cost V 4 bases and J 6 bases, with 19 bases left between them. The CDR3 totals 16 residues. The CDR3 DNA is TGTGCCAGCAGTGGGGGTGGGGGGATTAGGAGCAATGAGCAGTTCTTC. As protein: CASSGGGGIRSNEQFF.

The J gene is TRBJ2-7, the V gene TRBV28; 10 bases map to TRBD1. This CDR3 contains 14 residues. The V gene end was trimmed by 5 bases and the J gene end by 3 bases; junction bases not matched to a gene: 4. Germline CDR1 and CDR2: MDHEN and SYDVKM. DNA for the CDR3: TGTGCCAGCAGTCTGCGGGACAGGGGCTACGAGCAGTACTTC. Translation gives CASSLRDRGYEQYF.